This T cell receptor (beta chain) was observed in a study of T cell changes during pregnancy in multiple sclerosis. Method: immunoSEQ multiplex PCR; TCRdb's copy keeps in-frame clones and lacks some. The repertoire holds approximately 30,000 clones, with roughly 87% as singletons. The CDR3 loop spans 13 amino acids. Germline CDR1 and CDR2: MNHNS and SASEGT. The rearrangement joins TRBV6-1 to TRBJ2-5; tentatively, D is TRBD1 (5 bases). The DNA matches TRBJ2-7 better at its end, which makes the J call doubtful. This TCR came from a female donor with multiple sclerosis, enrolled in a pregnancy study. Sequenced material: CD8+ T cells from peripheral blood mononuclear cells, taken before pregnancy. The CDR3 reads CASSFIQGNEQYF. For the CDR3, the DNA is TGTGCCAGCAGCTTTATTCAGGGAAACGAGCAGTACTTC.